The sequence of this T cell receptor beta chain was determined in a study of tumor and adjacent non-tumor tissue in lung cancer. At the level of the study: The cohort had 12 adenocarcinoma, 2 squamous cell and 1 small cell patients. The patients, roughly eleven men and about five women, were roughly 31 to 85 with stage I to III disease.

A modified ARM-PCR protocol with three rounds of nested PCR amplified TCRbeta. TCRdb processed the multiplex PCR reads anew with MiXCR; each CDR3 protein has one entry. The repertoire holds about 100,000 distinct CDR3 sequences, around three fifths seen once, with roughly 19% in the top ten. No cell sorting was done before RNA was extracted from the tissue. Distant lung tissue was collected more than 3 cm away from the tumor edge. This CDR3 is 16 amino acids long. Germline V CDR1 and CDR2: SEHNR, FQNEAQ (reference sequence). With V trimmed by 3 bases and J by 3 bases, 8 bases remained unmatched. This chain links TRBV7-9 with TRBJ2-7; 10 positions agree with TRBD2. The TCR originated in a man aged 25 to 45 with non-small cell lung cancer. Sample: distant non-tumor lung tissue. The CDR3 DNA reads TGTGCCAGCAGCTTTGGAGTCGCTAGCGGGAGCTACGAGCAGTACTTC. It yields the protein CASSFGVASGSYEQYF.